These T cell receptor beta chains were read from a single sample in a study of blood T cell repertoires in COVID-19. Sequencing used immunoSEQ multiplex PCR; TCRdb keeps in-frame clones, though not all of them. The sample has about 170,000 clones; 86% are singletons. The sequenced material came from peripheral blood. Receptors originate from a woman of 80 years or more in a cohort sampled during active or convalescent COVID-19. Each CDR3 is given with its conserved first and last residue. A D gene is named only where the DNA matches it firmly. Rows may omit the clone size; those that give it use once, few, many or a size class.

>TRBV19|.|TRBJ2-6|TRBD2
CASSMLTGGSGANVLTF
TGTGCCAGTAGTATGCTGACGGGGGGATCTGGGGCCAACGTCCTGACTTTC
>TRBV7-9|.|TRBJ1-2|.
CASSSALGAGYGYTF
TGTGCCAGCAGCTCCGCCCTGGGGGCCGGCTATGGCTACACCTTC
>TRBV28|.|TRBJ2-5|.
CASRGVFQETQYF
TGTGCCAGCAGGGGAGTATTCCAAGAGACCCAGTACTTC
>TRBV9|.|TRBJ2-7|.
CASSSQAGSYEQYF
TGTGCCAGCAGCTCACAAGCGGGTTCCTACGAGCAGTACTTC
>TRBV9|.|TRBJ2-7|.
CASSVKQTSEQYF
TGTGCCAGCAGCGTAAAGCAGACTTCCGAGCAGTACTTC
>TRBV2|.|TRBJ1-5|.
CASSGGAPGGQPQHF
TGTGCCAGCAGTGGAGGGGCTCCCGGGGGGCAGCCCCAGCATTTT
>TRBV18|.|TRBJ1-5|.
CASSPGQPSNQPQHF
TGTGCCAGCTCACCGGGGCAGCCTAGCAATCAGCCCCAGCATTTT
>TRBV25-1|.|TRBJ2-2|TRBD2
CASSEVGLAGGGELFF
TGTGCCAGCAGTGAAGTTGGACTAGCGGGAGGGGGGGAGCTGTTTTTT
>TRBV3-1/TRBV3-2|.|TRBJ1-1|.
CASSHRGNTEAFF
TGTGCCAGCAGCCACAGGGGGAACACTGAAGCTTTCTTT
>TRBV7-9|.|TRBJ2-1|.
CASSFPANEQFF
TGTGCCAGCAGCTTCCCTGCGAATGAGCAGTTCTTC
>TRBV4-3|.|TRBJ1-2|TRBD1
CASSQLGRGRNYGYTF
TGCGCCAGCAGCCAACTGGGCAGGGGGCGAAACTATGGCTACACCTTC
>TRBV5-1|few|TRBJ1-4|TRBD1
CASSLRTGNNEKLFF
TGCGCCAGCAGCCTCCGGACAGGAAATAATGAAAAACTGTTTTTT
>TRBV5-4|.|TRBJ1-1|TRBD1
CASITRDRGPGTEAFF
TGTGCCAGCATTACCCGGGACAGGGGCCCGGGTACTGAAGCTTTCTTT
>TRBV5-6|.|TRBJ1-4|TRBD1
CASSPQGVGEKLFF
TGTGCCAGCAGCCCTCAGGGGGTCGGGGAAAAACTGTTTTTT
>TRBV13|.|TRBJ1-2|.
CASSFRRDGYTF
TGTGCCAGCAGCTTCCGAAGAGATGGCTACACCTTC
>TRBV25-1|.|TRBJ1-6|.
CASRALGKNSPLHF
TGTGCCAGCAGGGCCCTCGGGAAAAATTCACCCCTCCACTTT
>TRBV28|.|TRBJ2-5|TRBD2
CASSAGLAEETQYF
TGTGCCAGCAGCGCGGGACTAGCGGAAGAGACCCAGTACTTC
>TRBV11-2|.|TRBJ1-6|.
CASSSIGQYNSPLHF
TGTGCCAGCAGCTCCATCGGACAGTATAATTCACCCCTCCACTTT
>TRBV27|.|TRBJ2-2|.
CASSNRETGELFF
TGTGCCAGCAGTAACAGGGAAACCGGGGAGCTGTTTTTT
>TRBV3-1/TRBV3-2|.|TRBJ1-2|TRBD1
CASSLGDRGSHGYTF
TGTGCCAGCAGCTTGGGGGACAGGGGGTCCCATGGCTACACCTTC
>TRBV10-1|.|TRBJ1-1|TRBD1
CASSDTGTANTEAFF
TGCGCCAGCAGTGACACCGGGACAGCGAACACTGAAGCTTTCTTT
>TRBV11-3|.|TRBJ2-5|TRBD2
CASSLGGGRRETQYF
TGTGCCAGCAGCTTAGGCGGCGGGAGAAGGGAGACCCAGTACTTC
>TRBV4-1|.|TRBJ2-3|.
CASSQPDRGSHDTQYF
TGCGCCAGCAGCCAACCCGACCGGGGATCACATGATACGCAGTATTTT
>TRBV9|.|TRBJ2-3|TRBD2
CASSSSTGTSARTDTQYF
TGTGCCAGCAGCTCCAGTACCGGGACTAGCGCACGGACAGATACGCAGTATTTT
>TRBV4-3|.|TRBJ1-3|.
CASSQGLNGGNTIYF
TGCGCCAGCAGCCAAGGTCTCAACGGGGGAAACACCATATATTTT
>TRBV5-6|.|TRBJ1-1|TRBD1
CASSRNRGLDTEAFF
TGTGCCAGCAGCAGAAACAGGGGGCTGGACACTGAAGCTTTCTTT
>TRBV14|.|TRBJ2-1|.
CASSLRAQRSEQFF
TGTGCCAGCAGCCTACGGGCTCAGCGGAGTGAGCAGTTCTTC
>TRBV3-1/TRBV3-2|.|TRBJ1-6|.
CASSQTGLQSPLHF
TGTGCCAGCAGCCAAACAGGGCTACAATCACCCCTCCACTTT
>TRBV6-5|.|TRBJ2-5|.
CASKRGTQETQYF
TGTGCCAGCAAGCGTGGAACGCAAGAGACCCAGTACTTC
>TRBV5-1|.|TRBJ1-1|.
CASSLGSTEAFF
TGCGCCAGCAGCTTGGGGAGCACTGAAGCTTTCTTT
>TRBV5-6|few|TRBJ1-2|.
CASSFRYGYTF
TGTGCCAGCAGCTTTCGGTATGGCTACACCTTC
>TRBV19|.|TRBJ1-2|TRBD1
CASSNGQGPNYGYTF
TGTGCCAGTAGTAACGGACAGGGACCTAACTATGGCTACACCTTC
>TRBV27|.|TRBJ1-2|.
CASSLSRGGRDTF
TGTGCCAGCAGTTTAAGTCGTGGGGGCCGGGACACCTTC
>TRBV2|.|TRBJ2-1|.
CASTERLVSSYNEQFF
TGTGCCAGCACTGAAAGACTAGTTAGCTCCTACAATGAGCAGTTCTTC
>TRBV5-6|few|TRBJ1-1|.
CASSLGSGGGEAFF
TGTGCCAGCAGCTTGGGTAGCGGGGGTGGTGAAGCTTTCTTT
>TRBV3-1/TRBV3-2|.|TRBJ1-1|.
CASSLGKGEAFF
TGTGCCAGCAGCCTCGGGAAAGGGGAAGCTTTCTTT
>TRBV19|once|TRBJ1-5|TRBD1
CASSIRGRQGWAGNQPQHF
TGTGCCAGTAGTATTAGGGGGAGACAGGGATGGGCCGGCAATCAGCCCCAGCATTTT
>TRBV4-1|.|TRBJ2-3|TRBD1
CASSQDWGTGGADTQYF
TGCGCCAGCAGCCAAGATTGGGGGACAGGGGGCGCAGATACGCAGTATTTT
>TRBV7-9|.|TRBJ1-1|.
CASSPISEGTEAFF
TGTGCCAGCAGCCCAATATCGGAGGGTACTGAAGCTTTCTTT
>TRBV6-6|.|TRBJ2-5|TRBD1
CASSYPGQEETQYF
TGTGCCAGCAGTTACCCGGGACAGGAGGAGACCCAGTACTTC
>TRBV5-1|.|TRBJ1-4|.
CASSSDSLLLFF
TGCGCCAGCAGTTCGGACAGCCTACTTCTGTTTTTT
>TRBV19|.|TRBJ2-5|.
CASSIDLETQYF
TGTGCCAGTAGTATAGATCTAGAGACCCAGTACTTC
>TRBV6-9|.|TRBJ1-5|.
CASSYPEDSQPQHF
TGTGCCAGCAGTTATCCGGAAGACTCTCAGCCCCAGCATTTT
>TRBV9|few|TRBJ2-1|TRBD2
CASSVELADYNEQFF
TGTGCCAGCAGCGTAGAACTAGCGGACTACAATGAGCAGTTCTTC
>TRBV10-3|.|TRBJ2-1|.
CAITKEYTNNEQFF
TGTGCCATCACCAAGGAGTATACGAACAATGAGCAGTTCTTC
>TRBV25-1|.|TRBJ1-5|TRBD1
CASSVGDRSNQPQHF
TGTGCCAGCAGTGTGGGGGACAGAAGCAATCAGCCCCAGCATTTT
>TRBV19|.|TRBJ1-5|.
CASTTGLVIQPQHF
TGTGCCAGTACCACAGGGTTAGTGATTCAGCCCCAGCATTTT
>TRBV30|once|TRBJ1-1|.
CAWIQRPGSLGAEAFF
TGTGCCTGGATCCAACGTCCAGGGTCCCTTGGCGCTGAAGCTTTCTTT
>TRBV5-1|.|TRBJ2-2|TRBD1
CASSTTGSDTGELFF
TGCGCCAGCAGCACGACAGGGTCGGACACCGGGGAGCTGTTTTTT
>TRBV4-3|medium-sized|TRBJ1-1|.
CASSQGLDLANTEAFF
TGCGCCAGCAGCCAAGGCCTTGATCTGGCAAACACTGAAGCTTTCTTT
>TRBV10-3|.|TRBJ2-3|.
CAISEFGGAGDTQYF
TGTGCCATCAGTGAGTTTGGGGGGGCAGGAGATACGCAGTATTTT
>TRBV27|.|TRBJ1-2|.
CASSFRQNYGYTF
TGTGCCAGCAGTTTTAGACAGAACTATGGCTACACCTTC
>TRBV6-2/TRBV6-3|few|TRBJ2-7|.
CASSNLGQHYEQYF
TGTGCCAGCAGTAACCTCGGACAGCACTACGAGCAGTACTTC
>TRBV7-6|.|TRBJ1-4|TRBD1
CASSPQGQINEKLFF
TGTGCCAGCAGTCCTCAGGGACAGATTAATGAAAAACTGTTTTTT
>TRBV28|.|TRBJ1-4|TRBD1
CASSPPPGTGEEKLFF
TGTGCCAGCAGTCCCCCCCCCGGGACAGGGGAAGAAAAACTGTTTTTT
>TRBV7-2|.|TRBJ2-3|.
CASSSRTGTDTQYF
TGTGCCAGCAGCTCTCGGACAGGCACAGATACGCAGTATTTT